These 3 T cell receptor beta chains came from one sample sequenced in a study of cytomegalovirus exposure and HLA in healthy donors. The study ran its PCR with 60 Vbeta and 13 Jbeta primers. TCRdb's copy holds only in-frame clones and misses some; the assay was immunoSEQ multiplex PCR. The data show over 150,000 clones, with more than 75% seen just once and roughly 13% held by the top ten. Sample: PBMCs. The receptors derive from a man younger than 45 in good health and CMV-seropositive.

This sequence joins TRBV7-3 and TRBJ1-1; tentative D call: TRBD1 (5 bases). The CDR3 has 14 amino acids. Deletions cut 1 base from V and 3 bases from J, with 9 bases between. Looked up from germline, CDR1 is SGHTA and CDR2 is FQGTGA. Here the CDR3 reads CASSLRQIDTEAFF. CDR3 nucleotide sequence: TGTGCCAGCAGCTTAAGACAGATCGACACTGAAGCTTTCTTT.

The V gene is TRBV7-2, the J gene TRBJ2-1; D is possibly TRBD1 (6 bases). This CDR3 is built from 15 residues. V was cut by 1 base and J by 9 bases, with 16 bases left in between. Germline CDR1 and CDR2: SGHTA and FQGNSA. The CDR3 is CASSLGVQRGGEQFF. The CDR3 coding sequence is TGTGCCAGCAGCTTAGGGGTCCAACGAGGGGGTGAGCAGTTCTTC.

The J gene is TRBJ2-7, the V gene TRBV28, with 7 nucleotides matching TRBD2. The CDR3 has 14 amino acids. The J segment lost 4 bases and the V segment lost 5 bases, leaving 8 bases of the junction unmatched. The germline CDR1 and CDR2 sequences are MDHEN and SYDVKM. CDR3 in amino acids: CASSPREDGYEQYF. In DNA form, the CDR3 reads TGTGCCAGCAGTCCTCGGGAGGATGGGTACGAGCAGTACTTC.